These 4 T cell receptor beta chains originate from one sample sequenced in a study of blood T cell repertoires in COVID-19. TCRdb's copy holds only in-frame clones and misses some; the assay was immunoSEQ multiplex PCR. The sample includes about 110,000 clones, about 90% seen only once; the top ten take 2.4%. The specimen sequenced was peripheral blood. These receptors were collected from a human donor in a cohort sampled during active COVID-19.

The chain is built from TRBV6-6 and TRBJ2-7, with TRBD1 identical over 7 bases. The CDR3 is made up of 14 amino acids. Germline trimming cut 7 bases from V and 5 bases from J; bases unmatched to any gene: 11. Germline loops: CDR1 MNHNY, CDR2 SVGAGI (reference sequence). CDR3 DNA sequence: TGTGCCAGCACCTCTCCGGGACAGCGAGACGAGCAGTACTTC. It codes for CASTSPGQRDEQYF.

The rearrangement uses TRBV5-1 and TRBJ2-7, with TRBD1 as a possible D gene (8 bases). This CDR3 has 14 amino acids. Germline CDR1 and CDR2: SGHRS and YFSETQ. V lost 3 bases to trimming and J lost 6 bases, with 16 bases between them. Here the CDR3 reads CASSSQGGGFEQYF. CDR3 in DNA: TGCGCCAGCAGCTCACAGGGGGGAGGGTTCGAGCAGTACTTC. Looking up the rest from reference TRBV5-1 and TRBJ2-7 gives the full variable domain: KAGVTQTPRYLIKTRGQQVTLSCSPISGHRSVSWYQQTPGQGLQFLFEYFSETQRNKGNFPGRFSGRQFSNSRSEMNVSTLELGDSALYLCASSSQGGGFEQYFGPGTRLTVT.

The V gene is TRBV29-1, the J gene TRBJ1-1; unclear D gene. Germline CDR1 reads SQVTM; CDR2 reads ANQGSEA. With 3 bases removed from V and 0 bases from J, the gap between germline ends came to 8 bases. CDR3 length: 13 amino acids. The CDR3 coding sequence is TGCAGCGTTGACACCCAGTTGAACACTGAAGCTTTCTTT. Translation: CSVDTQLNTEAFF.

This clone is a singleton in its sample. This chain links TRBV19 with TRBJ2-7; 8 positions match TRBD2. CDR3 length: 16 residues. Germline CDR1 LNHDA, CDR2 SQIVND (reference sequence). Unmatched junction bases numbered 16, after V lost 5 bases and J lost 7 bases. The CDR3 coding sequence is TGTGCCAGTAGTCCTATAAATCGGGGACTAGACCAGGAGCAGTACTTC. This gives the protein CASSPINRGLDQEQYF.